This T cell receptor (beta chain) derives from a study of OX40 agonist ivuxolimab in advanced cancers. The study's findings and limits: Partial responders at 0.1-3.0 mg/kg had among the lowest clonal expansion.

Remarks on this clone: Its target is unknown.

Data came from immunoSEQ multiplex PCR; TCRdb stores just in-frame clones and leaves some out. The sample records roughly 36,000 clones, 65% to 75% being singletons. Trimming took 2 bases from V and 2 from J, leaving 6 bases between them. Germline V CDR1 and CDR2: MNHNS, SASEGT. The CDR3 is made up of 14 amino acids. If patients had autoimmune disease history or systemic immunosuppression, they were excluded. The chain couples TRBV6-1 to TRBJ1-4; D not certain. This receptor was identified in an adult with an advanced solid tumor such as melanoma, head and neck, liver or kidney cancer. The sequenced sample was CD4+ or CD8+ T cells sorted from blood, obtained in a trial of the OX40 agonist ivuxolimab. Here the CDR3 reads CASSETKTNEKLFF. The CDR3, as DNA: TGTGCCAGCAGTGAAACAAAGACTAATGAAAAACTGTTTTTT.